This T cell receptor beta chain emerged from a study of blood T cell repertoires in COVID-19. The wider study: Acute and convalescent COVID-19 samples came from the United States, Italy and Spain.

J lost 8 bases, V lost 7 bases, and 13 bases had no gene match. The CDR3 has 14 residues. The germline gives CDR1 SNHLY, CDR2 FYNNEI. Profiled with immunoSEQ multiplex PCR; TCRdb holds only in-frame clones, not every one. The sample consists of hundreds of thousands of clones, around 92% of them appearing once. J is TRBJ1-2 and V is TRBV2; 7 bases fit TRBD1. Sequenced input: PBMCs or T cells enriched from blood (not recorded which). The receptor was derived from a woman in her thirties with acute COVID-19. The CDR3 bases are TGTGCCAGCACGCGACAGGGAGGAGTCCCGGGCTACACCTTC. Encoded protein: CASTRQGGVPGYTF.